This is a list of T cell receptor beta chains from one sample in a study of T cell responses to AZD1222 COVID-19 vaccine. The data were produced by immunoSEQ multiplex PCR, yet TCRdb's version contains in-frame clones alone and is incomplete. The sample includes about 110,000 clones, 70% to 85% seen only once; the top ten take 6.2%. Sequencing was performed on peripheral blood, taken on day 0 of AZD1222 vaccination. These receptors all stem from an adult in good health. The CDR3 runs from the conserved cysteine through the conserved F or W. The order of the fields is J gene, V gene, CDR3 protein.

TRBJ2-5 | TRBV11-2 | CASSFPSGGDQETQYF
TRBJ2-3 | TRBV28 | CASSESGRTGRVRTDTQYF
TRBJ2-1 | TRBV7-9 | CASSVGHSPYNEQFF
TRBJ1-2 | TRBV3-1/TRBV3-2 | CASSHTPPGRQWVMSGYTF
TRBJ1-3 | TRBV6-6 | CASIEGKFTGNTIYF
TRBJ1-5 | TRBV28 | CASSSAQIGSNQPQHF
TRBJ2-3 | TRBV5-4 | CASSIFLGGVTDTQYF
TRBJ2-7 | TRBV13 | CASAHGTAYEQYF
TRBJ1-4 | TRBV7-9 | CASSRGQNEKLFF
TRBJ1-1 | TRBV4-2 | CASSQDNGQGRSTEAFF
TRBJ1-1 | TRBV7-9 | CASSDRTGTEAFF
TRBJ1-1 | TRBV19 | CASSSIGTVNTEAFF
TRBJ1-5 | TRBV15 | CATSRRRGTGYNQPQHF
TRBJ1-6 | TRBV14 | CASSEQGFGNNSPLHF
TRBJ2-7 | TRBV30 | CAWSSHSYEQYF
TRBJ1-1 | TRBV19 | CASRSTGLTEAFF
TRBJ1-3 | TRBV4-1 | CASASHTSAGNTIYF
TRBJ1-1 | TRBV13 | CASSPSQGTGSEAFF
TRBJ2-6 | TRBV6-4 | CASSGGLSSGANVLTF
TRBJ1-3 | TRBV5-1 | CASSPGTVVSGNTIYF
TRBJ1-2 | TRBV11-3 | CASIGGQSDGYTF
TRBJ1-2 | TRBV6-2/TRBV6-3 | CASSYSWTENYGYTF
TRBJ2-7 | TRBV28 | CASSLAYEQYF
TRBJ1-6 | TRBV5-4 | CASSLRGGAGSPLHF
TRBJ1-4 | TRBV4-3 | CASSQEFVIGGSGEKLFF
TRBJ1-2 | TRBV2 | CASSQKRTEGGYTF
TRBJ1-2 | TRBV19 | CASRPGQTWLGYTF
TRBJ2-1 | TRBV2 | CASSSYNEQFF
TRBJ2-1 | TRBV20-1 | CSAPRTGEQFF
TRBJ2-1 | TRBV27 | CASSSTPVGAYNEQFF
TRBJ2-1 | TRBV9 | CASSATSGVNNEQFF
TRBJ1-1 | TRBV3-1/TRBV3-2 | CASSTGGKPMNTEAFF
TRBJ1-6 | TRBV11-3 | CASSPRLVGEPLHF
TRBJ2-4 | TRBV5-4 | CASSEEIAKNIQYF
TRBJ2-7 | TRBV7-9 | CASSSNRGSGEQYF
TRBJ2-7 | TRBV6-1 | CASSERWGGVTYEQYF
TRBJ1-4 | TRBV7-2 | CASSRTGFREKLFF
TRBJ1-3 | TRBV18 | CASSVTGDSGNTIYF
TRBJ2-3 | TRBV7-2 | CASSLGGTSTDTQYF
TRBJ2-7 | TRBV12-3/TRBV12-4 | CASSPGTGDEQYF
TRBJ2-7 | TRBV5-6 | CASSLPGTRSYEQYF
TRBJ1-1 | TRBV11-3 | CASSWTRATEAFF
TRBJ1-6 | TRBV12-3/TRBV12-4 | CASSFRLNSPLHF
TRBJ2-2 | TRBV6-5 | CASRAKAGTGELFF
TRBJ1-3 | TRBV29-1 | CSVAGGWNTIYF
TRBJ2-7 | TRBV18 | CASSPALYEQYF
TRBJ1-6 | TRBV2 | CASSPTDSLNSPLHF
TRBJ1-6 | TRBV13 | CASTSGNSPLHF